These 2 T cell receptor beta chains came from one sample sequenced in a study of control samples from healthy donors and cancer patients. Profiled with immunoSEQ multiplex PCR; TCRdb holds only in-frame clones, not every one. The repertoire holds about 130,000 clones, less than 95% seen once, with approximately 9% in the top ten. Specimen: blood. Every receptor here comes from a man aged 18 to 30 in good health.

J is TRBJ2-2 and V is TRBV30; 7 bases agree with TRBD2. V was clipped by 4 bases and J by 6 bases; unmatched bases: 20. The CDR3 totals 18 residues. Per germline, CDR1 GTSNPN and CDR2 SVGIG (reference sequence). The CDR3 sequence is CAWTEWGGGATRSGELFF. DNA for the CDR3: TGTGCCTGGACTGAATGGGGGGGTGGGGCGACCCGCTCCGGGGAGCTGTTTTTT.

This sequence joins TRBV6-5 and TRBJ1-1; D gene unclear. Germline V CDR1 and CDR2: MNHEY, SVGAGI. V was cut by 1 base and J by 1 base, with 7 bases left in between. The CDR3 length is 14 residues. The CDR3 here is CASSYWGTNTEAFF. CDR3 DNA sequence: TGTGCCAGCAGTTACTGGGGTACGAACACTGAAGCTTTCTTT.